These 27 T cell receptor beta chains were all obtained from the same sample, sequenced in a study of cytomegalovirus exposure and HLA in healthy donors. The study ran its PCR with 60 Vbeta and 13 Jbeta primers. Assay used: immunoSEQ multiplex PCR; TCRdb lists only in-frame clones, some missing. This sample has 130,000 or so clones, with roughly 80% found just once. The material sequenced was PBMCs. The receptors were gathered from a female donor in good health and CMV-seronegative.

The chain combines TRBV11-1 with TRBJ1-1, with D perhaps matching TRBD1 (5 bases). The CDR3 covers 14 residues. From germline, CDR1 is SGHAT and CDR2 FQDESV (reference sequence). V shed 3 bases and J shed 1 base, with 9 bases lying between them. CDR3 bases: TGTGCCAGCAGCTTTGGAGGGGCGAACACTGAAGCTTTCTTT. Its protein is CASSFGGANTEAFF.

The J gene is TRBJ1-1, the V gene TRBV5-4; D not certain. The germline V gene encodes CDR1 SGHNT and CDR2 YYREEE (reference sequence). V was cut by 1 base and J by 3 bases, with 13 bases left in between. This CDR3 is 15 amino acids long. The CDR3: CASSLFGKFDTEAFF. The CDR3 nucleotides are TGTGCCAGCAGCTTGTTCGGGAAGTTTGACACTGAAGCTTTCTTT.

The CDR3 is CASSPGLNEQYF. The CDR3 coding sequence is TGTGCCAGCTCACCAGGACTCAACGAGCAGTACTTC. The chain carries TRBV18 and TRBJ2-5; TRBD2 is a possible D gene (5 bases). Judging by the DNA end, TRBJ2-7 fits better; the J call may be wrong. Germline CDR1 is KGHSH and CDR2 is LQKENI. The CDR3 has 12 residues.

V is TRBV5-1 and J is TRBJ2-1; D may be TRBD1 (6 bases). Trimming removed 6 bases from V and 6 bases from J, with 7 bases in between. CDR1 and CDR2 from the germline V gene are SGHRS and YFSETQ. The CDR3 runs to 11 residues. CDR3 nucleotide sequence: TGCGCCAGCATAGGGGGCAATGAGCAGTTCTTC. Translation gives CASIGGNEQFF.

V usage is TRBV18 and J usage is TRBJ1-6; TRBD1 aligns across 9 bases. The germline V gene encodes CDR1 KGHSH and CDR2 LQKENI. This CDR3 contains 15 residues. The ends lost 3 bases at V and 7 bases at J; junction bases unmatched: 4. In DNA form, the CDR3 reads TGTGCCAGCTCACCGGGACAGGGAAAGAATTCACCCCTCCACTTT. Translated, it gives CASSPGQGKNSPLHF.

Points on this clone: The sample contains more than one DNA sequence encoding this CDR3. The chain links TRBV5-1 to TRBJ2-1, with 15 bases that match TRBD2. CDR3 size: 17 residues. Germline CDR1 SGHRS, CDR2 YFSETQ. J gave up 7 bases and V 4 bases, and 9 bases lay outside the gene matches. In DNA, the CDR3 is TGCGCCAGCAGCCCCGGACTAGCGGGAGGGCCGGGGAATGAGCAGTTCTTC. It translates to CASSPGLAGGPGNEQFF.

V and J are TRBV28 and TRBJ2-1; no reliable D call. The germline V gene has CDR1 MDHEN and CDR2 SYDVKM. The CDR3 is 15 residues long. Trimming cost V 6 bases and J 2 bases, with 14 bases left between them. Here the CDR3 DNA reads TGTGCCAGCAGCCCCGTTGAAGCCCCCTACAATGAGCAGTTCTTC. Encoded protein: CASSPVEAPYNEQFF.

This clone came up a few times. The chain recombines TRBV19 with TRBJ1-2; D is ambiguous. V was cut by 1 base and J by 8 bases, with 8 bases left in between. The length of the CDR3 is 12 residues. From germline, CDR1 is LNHDA and CDR2 SQIVND (reference sequence). CDR3 sequence: CASSIADGGYTF. The CDR3 nucleotides read TGTGCCAGTAGTATAGCAGACGGGGGCTACACCTTC. Full variable domain (remainder filled in from reference TRBV19 and TRBJ1-2): DGGITQSPKYLFRKEGQNVTLSCEQNLNHDAMYWYRQDPGQGLRLIYYSQIVNDFQKGDIAEGYSVSREKKESFPLTVTSAQKNPTAFYLCASSIADGGYTFGSGTRLTVV.

This chain uses TRBV27 with TRBJ1-1; D is unclear. Germline lookup yields CDR1 MNHEY and CDR2 SMNVEV (reference sequence). The CDR3 contains 14 residues. The V end was cut by 6 bases, the J end by 0 bases, with 11 bases between. CDR3 region: CASRGKPLNTEAFF. The CDR3 DNA reads TGTGCCAGCAGGGGCAAGCCTCTGAACACTGAAGCTTTCTTT.

The genes are TRBV5-1 and TRBJ1-5, with D perhaps TRBD1 (5 bases). CDR1 and CDR2 from the germline V gene are SGHRS and YFSETQ. The V end was cut by 3 bases, the J end by 7 bases, with 14 bases between. The CDR3 is 14 residues long. The CDR3 DNA reads as TGCGCCAGCAGCTATCAAACAGGCGGACAGCCCCAGCATTTT. Translation gives CASSYQTGGQPQHF.

In its sample, this clone was seen once. V usage is TRBV19 and J usage is TRBJ1-2; no firm D call. Trimming took 2 bases from V and 7 from J, leaving 11 bases between them. CDR3 size: 13 residues. Germline V gives CDR1 LNHDA, CDR2 SQIVND (reference sequence). CDR3 sequence: CASSISVVGGYTF. The CDR3 region has the DNA TGTGCCAGTAGTATAAGCGTCGTAGGTGGCTACACCTTC. The full variable domain, in which reference TRBV19 and TRBJ1-2 provide the parts outside the CDR3, is DGGITQSPKYLFRKEGQNVTLSCEQNLNHDAMYWYRQDPGQGLRLIYYSQIVNDFQKGDIAEGYSVSREKKESFPLTVTSAQKNPTAFYLCASSISVVGGYTFGSGTRLTVV.

The chain recombines TRBV18 with TRBJ2-3; 9 bases agree with TRBD1. V lost 0 bases to trimming and J lost 0 bases; unmatched junction nucleotides: 4. CDR3 length: 17 residues. CDR1 and CDR2 from the germline V gene are KGHSH and LQKENI. CDR3 loop: CASSPPGQGLSTDTQYF. CDR3 DNA sequence: TGTGCCAGCTCACCACCGGGACAGGGTCTGAGCACAGATACGCAGTATTTT.

This clone has more than one count but fewer than ten. The J gene is TRBJ1-5, the V gene TRBV2, with unresolved D. The CDR3 contains 13 residues. The germline V and J ends were trimmed by 8 bases and 3 bases, with 11 bases remaining between them. Germline lookup yields CDR1 SNHLY and CDR2 FYNNEI. CDR3 residues: CASGEDSNQPQHF. The DNA for the CDR3 is TGTGCCAGCGGGGAAGACTCCAATCAGCCCCAGCATTTT.

The chain links TRBV18 to TRBJ2-3; 7 positions agree with TRBD1. V gave up 5 bases and J gave up 4 bases; unmatched junction bases: 12. CDR1 is KGHSH and CDR2 is LQKENI in the germline V gene. The CDR3 spans 16 residues. This CDR3 reads CASSTRQGLVPDTQYF. CDR3 bases: TGTGCCAGCTCAACAAGACAGGGTCTGGTTCCAGATACGCAGTATTTT.

The chain uses TRBV29-1 and TRBJ2-1; 10 nucleotides line up with TRBD2. Germline V gene sequence: CDR1 SQVTM, CDR2 ANQGSEA. The CDR3 length is 17 residues. V trimming: 8 bases; J trimming: 3 bases; junction bases outside the gene matches: 16. CDR3 sequence: CSSEGRASGRFYNEQFF. CDR3 bases: TGCAGCTCTGAAGGGCGGGCTAGCGGGAGATTCTACAATGAGCAGTTCTTC.

The chain links TRBV18 to TRBJ1-6, with unresolved D. Germline loops: CDR1 KGHSH, CDR2 LQKENI. This CDR3 has 16 amino acids. V lost 0 bases, J lost 10 bases, and 16 bases lay in between. CDR3 DNA sequence: TGTGCCAGCTCACCACCTTCCGAGAGACTTTTGTCACCCCTCCACTTT. Amino acids: CASSPPSERLLSPLHF.

There are a few counts of this clone. V and J are TRBV7-9 and TRBJ1-5; 7 bases align to TRBD1. The CDR3 sequence is 14 residues long. The V segment lost 3 bases and the J segment 3 bases; nucleotides outside the gene matches: 2. Germline V lookup: CDR1 SEHNR, CDR2 FQNEAQ (reference sequence). Here the CDR3 DNA reads TGTGCCAGCAGCTTGGACAGGTACAATCAGCCCCAGCATTTT. It specifies CASSLDRYNQPQHF.

The sample holds one count of this clone. The chain carries TRBV19 and TRBJ1-2, with D possibly being TRBD1 (5 bases). The CDR3 spans 12 residues. V was trimmed by 5 bases and J by 3 bases, leaving 7 bases between them. CDR1 LNHDA and CDR2 SQIVND come from the germline V gene (reference sequence). The CDR3: CASSPRDYGYTF. CDR3 in DNA: TGTGCCAGTAGTCCCAGGGACTATGGCTACACCTTC.

CDR3 sequence (DNA): TGTGCCAGCAGACTCCGCCCGACAGGATCGGGACTAGCGGGAGGTGGCACCGGGGAGCTGTTTTTT. Its protein is CASRLRPTGSGLAGGGTGELFF. The genes are TRBV7-6 and TRBJ2-2; 15 bases match TRBD2. This CDR3 has 22 amino acids. Germline lookup yields CDR1 SGHVS and CDR2 FNYEAQ. Losses at the gene ends were 6 bases for V and 4 bases for J; bases not matched to a gene: 21.

This clone was seen a handful of times. The chain combines TRBV2 with TRBJ1-2, with 10 bases fitting TRBD1. The CDR3 has 15 residues. CDR1 and CDR2 from the germline V gene are SNHLY and FYNNEI. Trimming took 5 bases from V and 3 from J; bases not matched to a gene: 6. CDR3 coding DNA: TGTGCCAGCAGTACTCAGACAGGGGGCGACTATGGCTACACCTTC. Protein sequence: CASSTQTGGDYGYTF.

This rearrangement joins TRBV9 to TRBJ2-1; perhaps TRBD2 as D (6 bases). Deletions cut 0 bases from V and 2 bases from J, with 6 bases between. Germline CDR1 SGDLS, CDR2 YYNGEE. This CDR3 is 14 amino acids long. The DNA for the CDR3 is TGTGCCAGCAGCGTAGGGGGGGCCTACAATGAGCAGTTCTTC. The encoded protein is CASSVGGAYNEQFF.

This chain links TRBV7-3 with TRBJ2-1; D possibly corresponds to TRBD1 (6 bases). The V gene's germline CDR1 is SGHTA and CDR2 FQGTGA. The CDR3 spans 16 residues. V was cut by 4 bases and J by 2 bases, with 15 bases left in between. The chain's CDR3 is CASSSRSGTTYNEQFF. CDR3 DNA sequence: TGTGCCAGCAGCTCCCGCTCCGGGACAACCTACAATGAGCAGTTCTTC. The full variable domain, with the rest looked up from reference TRBV7-3 and TRBJ2-1, is GAGVSQTPSNKVTEKGKYVELRCDPISGHTALYWYRQSLGQGPEFLIYFQGTGAADDSGLPNDRFFAVRPEGSVSTLKIQRTERGDSAVYLCASSSRSGTTYNEQFFGPGTRLTVL.

The CDR3 is CASSLFRSGQGNTEAFF. Here the CDR3 DNA reads TGTGCCAGCAGTTTGTTCAGATCGGGACAGGGGAACACTGAAGCTTTCTTT. The V call is TRBV28, the J call TRBJ1-1; 9 nucleotides match TRBD1. CDR1 is MDHEN, CDR2 SYDVKM, per germline. V lost 3 bases and J lost 1; bases outside the gene matches: 9. The CDR3 totals 17 residues. Drawing the rest from reference TRBV28 and TRBJ1-1, the complete variable domain is DVKVTQSSRYLVKRTGEKVFLECVQDMDHENMFWYRQDPGLGLRLIYFSYDVKMKEKGDIPEGYSVSREKKERFSLILESASTNQTSMYLCASSLFRSGQGNTEAFFGQGTRLTVV.

The chain has TRBV5-5 and TRBJ2-7; TRBD2 agrees at 11 bases. The CDR3 loop spans 16 amino acids. J was trimmed by 5 bases and V by 4 bases; bases with no gene match: 11. The germline gives CDR1 SGHKS, CDR2 YYEKEE (reference sequence). In nucleotides, the CDR3 is TGTGCCAGCAGCCGTTTCAAACTAGCGGGAGAGGACGAGCAGTACTTC. Translating it yields CASSRFKLAGEDEQYF.

The rearrangement joins TRBV11-2 to TRBJ1-4, with 7 positions matching TRBD1. J gave up 8 bases and V 1 base, and 4 bases lay outside the gene matches. Germline V lookup: CDR1 SGHAT, CDR2 FQNNGV. CDR3 length: 14 amino acids. The CDR3 nucleotides read TGTGCCAGCAGCTTAGGACAGGGCGGGGAAAAACTGTTTTTT. Translated, it gives CASSLGQGGEKLFF.

The chain is built from TRBV6-5 and TRBJ2-1; TRBD1 aligns across 8 bases. The V and J ends lost 2 bases and 8 bases, in that order; junction bases with no gene match: 8. This CDR3 region has 15 residues. Per germline, CDR1 MNHEY and CDR2 SVGAGI. The CDR3 nucleotides are TGTGCCAGCAGTTACCAGGGACAGGTGGGCCATGAGCAGTTCTTC. The encoded protein is CASSYQGQVGHEQFF.

The chain couples TRBV13 to TRBJ2-3; no clear D. Looked up from germline, CDR1 is PRHDT and CDR2 is FYEKMQ (reference sequence). V was shortened by 5 bases and J by 0 bases, with 9 bases between the two germline ends. The CDR3 length is 14 residues. The CDR3 bases are TGTGCCAGCAGCCCGTCCCCTAGCACAGATACGCAGTATTTT. Translation gives CASSPSPSTDTQYF. The full variable domain, with the rest looked up from reference TRBV13 and TRBJ2-3, is AAGVIQSPRHLIKEKRETATLKCYPIPRHDTVYWYQQGPGQDPQFLISFYEKMQSDKGSIPDRFSAQQFSDYHSELNMSSLELGDSALYFCASSPSPSTDTQYFGPGTRLTVL.